This T cell receptor beta chain was sequenced in a study of CD8+CD57+ T cells in acquired aplastic anemia. Across the study: DNA per sorted CD4+ or CD8+ sample ranged roughly 0.18 to 30 ug, averaging roughly 3.2 ug.

With regard to this clonotype: No antigen is known for it.

CDR3 length: 13 residues. The germline CDR1 and CDR2 sequences are DFQATT and SNEGSKA (reference sequence). V lost 5 bases, J lost 2 bases, and 12 bases lay in between. Regarding the study as a whole: Sharing between patients and controls was observed for some 27 CD8+ CDR3 sequences. A significant difference in CD8+ Simpson's diversity between patients and controls was not found.

TCR beta VDJ and CDR3 profiles were obtained from a genomic DNA template. Using its own MiXCR run on the reads, TCRdb lists one record per CDR3 protein. This repertoire shows roughly 300,000 distinct CDR3 sequences, 45% to 70% found once; its top ten account for around 7.6%. The J gene is TRBJ1-2, the V gene TRBV20-1; D not resolved. The TCR sequence derives from a human donor with severe aplastic anemia or a healthy control (not recorded which). Sequencing was carried out using sorted CD4+, CD8+, or CD8+CD57+ T cells (not recorded which) from PBMCs. CDR3 in amino acids: CSASNEGNYGYTF. The CDR3 DNA follows: TGCAGTGCTTCGAATGAGGGCAACTATGGCTACACCTTC.